The entry below describes one T cell receptor beta chain. These data originate in a study of blood T cell repertoires in COVID-19. Study context: The samples span acute and convalescent COVID-19 from the United States, Italy and Spain. PBMCs, B-cell-depleted T cells, or T cells provided the cDNA or gDNA that made up the material.

Authors' analysis steps: The assay estimated nucleated cells by amplifying reference gene primers. Sequenced by immunoSEQ multiplex PCR; TCRdb stores in-frame clones only, minus some. Clone size and V and J calls were adopted from that table, with D and trimming inferred from the DNA. Here the sample spans approximately 260,000 clones, around four fifths being singletons. Trimming stripped 4 bases from V and 4 bases from J, with 21 bases between. The germline gives CDR1 LGHDT, CDR2 YNNKEL (reference sequence). This CDR3 has 17 residues. This chain joins TRBV3-1 (or the pseudogene TRBV3-2) and TRBJ2-3; D is possibly TRBD2 (7 bases). The sequencing sample was made of peripheral blood. This TCR was sampled from a woman aged 40 to 50 with active or convalescent COVID-19. Here the CDR3 reads CASSPIRKGGASDTQYF. As DNA, the CDR3 is TGTGCCAGCAGCCCGATAAGAAAGGGGGGGGCCTCAGATACGCAGTATTTT.